These 22 T cell receptor beta chains came from one sample sequenced in a study of blood T cells in healthy people across ages. For the second PCR, which ran for about 7 to 11 cycles, a sample-barcoded 5' primer and a J-beta primer mix were used. TCRdb reanalysed the 5' RACE reads using MiXCR and keeps one entry per CDR3 protein. The sample shows 600,000 or so distinct CDR3 sequences, about 30% of them seen only once. The sequencing sample was made of blood. The receptor source for this set is a woman older than 75 in good health.

This clonotype was counted many times. Just one base apart from a much larger clone, this may be a read error. This sequence joins TRBV7-2 and TRBJ2-5; perhaps TRBD1 as D (6 bases). CDR1 and CDR2 from the germline V gene are SGHTA and FQGNSA. CDR3 length: 15 residues. V lost 1 base and J lost 11, with 20 bases in between. CDR3 DNA sequence: TGTGCCAGCAGCTTAGGGGGGCGTCATGGCGATGAGCAGTACTTC. Translation: CASSLGGRHGDEQYF. Full variable domain (outside the CDR3, taken from reference TRBV7-2 and TRBJ2-5): GAGVSQSPSNKVTEKGKDVELRCDPISGHTALYWYRQSLGQGLEFLIYFQGNSAPDKSGLPSDRFSAERTGGSVSTLTIQRTQQEDSAVYLCASSLGGRHGDEQYFGPGTRLLVL.

This chain joins TRBV7-9 and TRBJ1-1; 7 bases agree with TRBD1. Trimming removed 3 bases from V and 1 base from J; junction bases left unmatched: 5. Germline V CDR1 and CDR2: SEHNR, FQNEAQ (reference sequence). CDR3 length equals 15 residues. DNA of the CDR3: TGTGCCAGCAGCTTTTCACAGGGGAGGAACACTGAAGCTTTCTTT. This encodes CASSFSQGRNTEAFF.

The rearrangement joins TRBV7-8 to TRBJ2-1; a possible D gene is TRBD1 (6 bases). The DNA end is a closer match to TRBJ2-7, so the J assignment may be wrong. In germline, CDR1 is SGHVS, CDR2 FQNEAQ. This CDR3 region has 15 residues. The CDR3 sequence: CASSLVGGTYNEQYF. CDR3 bases: TGTGCCAGCAGCTTAGTAGGGGGTACCTACAATGAGCAGTACTTC.

The chain couples TRBV7-6 to TRBJ2-3; D gene uncertain. V dropped 5 bases and J dropped 9 bases, with 21 bases sitting between them. Per germline, CDR1 SGHVS and CDR2 FNYEAQ. The CDR3 length is 15 residues. In DNA, the CDR3 is TGTGCCAGCAGCGAAGGCGGTCAACGCTCAGGCACGCAGTATTTT. It specifies CASSEGGQRSGTQYF.

Turning to this clonotype: This may stem from a read error, because a much larger clone lies one nucleotide away. The chain recombines TRBV7-2 with TRBJ2-1; possibly TRBD2 for D (6 bases). The assigned J gene may be wrong: the sequence end matches TRBJ2-7 better. CDR3 length equals 17 residues. Germline V gene sequence: CDR1 SGHTA, CDR2 FQGNSA. This CDR3 is CASSLRLDGGRANEQYF. The CDR3 DNA follows: TGTGCCAGCAGCCTACGCCTCGACGGGGGTAGGGCCAATGAGCAGTACTTC.

The chain recombines TRBV20-1 with TRBJ2-7, with a tentative D call TRBD2 (5 bases). The CDR3 is made up of 19 amino acids. Germline V gene data show CDR1 as DFQATT and CDR2 as SNEGSKA (reference sequence). Trimming cost V 0 bases and J 3 bases, with 27 bases left between them. The CDR3, as DNA: TGCAGTGCTAGAGATCTCGGGCTCTCGGGGAGTTCTCTTGGCTACGAGCAGTACTTC. Its protein is CSARDLGLSGSSLGYEQYF.

This clonotype appeared many times. The chain couples TRBV2 to TRBJ2-7, with D unresolved. The germline V gene has CDR1 SNHLY and CDR2 FYNNEI. This CDR3 is built from 13 residues. The V end was cut by 2 bases, the J end by 6 bases, with 11 bases between. DNA of the CDR3: TGTGCCAGCAGTGAAAAGCGAGGTGGCGAGCAGTACTTC. Residues: CASSEKRGGEQYF.

In this sample, this clonotype turned up many times. The V call is TRBV7-9, the J call TRBJ1-6; TRBD1 matches 8 bases. Germline CDR1 is SEHNR and CDR2 is FQNEAQ (reference sequence). This CDR3 has 17 amino acids. With 3 bases clipped from V and 7 bases from J, the junction kept 11 bases outside the gene matches. The CDR3 is CASSFNGQGNANSPLHF. The CDR3 coding sequence is TGTGCCAGCAGCTTCAATGGACAGGGCAACGCGAATTCACCCCTCCACTTT.

This clonotype was picked up a small number of times. The genes are TRBV20-1 and TRBJ2-3, with a possible D match to TRBD2 (5 bases). The CDR3 runs to 13 residues. Germline V gives CDR1 DFQATT, CDR2 SNEGSKA (reference sequence). Trimming shortened V by 6 bases and J by 7 bases, and 17 bases separated the two germline ends. The CDR3: CSANLAASYTQYF. In nucleotides, the CDR3 is TGCAGTGCGAACCTAGCAGCCTCCTATACGCAGTATTTT.

This clonotype was seen repeatedly, ten times or more. This chain links TRBV4-3 with TRBJ2-1, with 7 bases that match TRBD2. Per the germline V gene, CDR1 is LGHNA and CDR2 is YSLEER. The CDR3 is made up of 14 amino acids. After removal of 8 bases from V and 5 bases from J, the junction contained 9 bases not matched to a gene. The CDR3 bases are TGCGCCAGCGGGATCGGGACTACCCACAATGAGCAGTTCTTC. Its translation: CASGIGTTHNEQFF.

The table lists this clonotype with a few counts. J is TRBJ1-1 and V is TRBV7-6; D remains unclear. The CDR3 runs 14 residues. V was trimmed by 2 bases and J by 5 bases, leaving 12 bases between them. The germline V gene has CDR1 SGHVS and CDR2 FNYEAQ. DNA for the CDR3: TGTGCCAGCAGCTTATCGGAGGGTCGAACTGAAGCTTTCTTT. Translation gives CASSLSEGRTEAFF. Together with reference TRBV7-6 and TRBJ1-1, the CDR3 gives the full variable domain: GAGVSQSPRYKVTKRGQDVALRCDPISGHVSLYWYRQALGQGPEFLTYFNYEAQQDKSGLPNDRFSAERPEGSISTLTIQRTEQRDSAMYRCASSLSEGRTEAFFGQGTRLTVV.

The chain employs TRBV5-1 and TRBJ2-5, with 7 bases lining up with TRBD2. The DNA matches TRBJ2-1 better at its end, which makes the J call doubtful. Germline lookup yields CDR1 SGHRS and CDR2 YFSETQ. The CDR3 is 12 residues long. CDR3 in DNA: TGCGCCAGCAGCGTAGTGGGAGGGACCCAGTTCTTC. Encoded protein: CASSVVGGTQFF.

Worth noting for this clonotype: Mismatch with germline at one junction end may stem from a read error. This chain uses TRBV7-2 with TRBJ2-1; a weak D match, TRBD2 (5 bases). The CDR3 contains 13 residues. Germline lookup yields CDR1 SGHTA and CDR2 FQGNSA. CDR3 bases: TGTGCCAGCAGGAGGGTCTCCTACAATGAGCGGTACTTC. It specifies CASRRVSYNERYF.

This chain links TRBV5-1 with TRBJ2-1; D uncertain. The V end lost 5 bases, the J end lost 4 bases, and 16 bases lay between the germline ends. The germline CDR1 and CDR2 sequences are SGHRS and YFSETQ. The CDR3 loop spans 15 amino acids. This CDR3 reads CASSDGRGEYNEQFF. The CDR3 DNA sequence: TGCGCCAGCAGTGACGGTCGAGGAGAGTACAATGAGCAGTTCTTC. The complete variable domain, with remaining parts taken from reference TRBV5-1 and TRBJ2-1, reads KAGVTQTPRYLIKTRGQQVTLSCSPISGHRSVSWYQQTPGQGLQFLFEYFSETQRNKGNFPGRFSGRQFSNSRSEMNVSTLELGDSALYLCASSDGRGEYNEQFFGPGTRLTVL.

This clonotype was detected ten times or more. The chain recombines TRBV20-1 with TRBJ2-3; the match to TRBD2 covers 8 bases. Trimming cost V 2 bases and J 2 bases; bases outside gene matches: 3. This CDR3 spans 14 amino acids. Germline assignment: CDR1 DFQATT and CDR2 SNEGSKA (reference sequence). CDR3 amino acids: CSARSGLDTDTQYF. The CDR3 nucleotides are TGCAGTGCTAGATCGGGACTAGACACAGATACGCAGTATTTT.

This clonotype was picked up a small number of times. V gene TRBV7-8 combines with J gene TRBJ2-7; TRBD2 might be the D (5 bases). In germline, CDR1 is SGHVS, CDR2 FQNEAQ. The CDR3 runs to 16 residues. V was cut by 0 bases and J by 1 base, with 13 bases left in between. The CDR3 loop is CASSLALRARSYEQYF. DNA for the CDR3: TGTGCCAGCAGCTTAGCGCTGAGGGCCCGGTCCTACGAGCAGTACTTC.

Many counts were recorded for this clonotype. V gene TRBV15 combines with J gene TRBJ2-6; D remains ambiguous. CDR3 size: 18 residues. Trimming took off 0 bases at V and 0 bases at J, with 12 bases between the two ends. Germline loops: CDR1 LNHNV, CDR2 YYDKDF (reference sequence). The CDR3, as DNA: TGTGCCACCAGCAGAGATCGGGCCGGCCGCTCTGGGGCCAACGTCCTGACTTTC. Its translation is CATSRDRAGRSGANVLTF.

To note about this clonotype: One junction end does not reproduce the germline sequence, and a read error may be involved. The gene calls are TRBV19 and TRBJ1-2, with TRBD1 as a possible D gene (5 bases). The CDR3 covers 15 residues. Germline V gene lookup returns CDR1 LNHDA and CDR2 SQIVND (reference sequence). The CDR3 reads CAGSAQGSYVYGYTF. The CDR3 bases are TGTGCCGGTAGTGCTCAGGGCAGCTACGTTTATGGCTACACCTTC.

As concerns this clonotype: A read error may explain this, as a much larger clone is one base away. This rearrangement joins TRBV7-3 to TRBJ2-1, with D uncertain. There are 13 residues in the CDR3. Germline-derived CDR1 and CDR2 are SGHTA and FQGTGA. Here the CDR3 DNA reads TGTGCCGGCAGCCCAGACATCTTCAATGAGCAGTTCTTC. As protein: CAGSPDIFNEQFF.

This clonotype was observed many times. The chain joins TRBV12-3 or TRBV12-4 to TRBJ1-2, with 10 positions matching TRBD1. V shed 6 bases, J shed 3 bases, and the junction held 4 bases outside the gene matches. The length of the CDR3 is 14 residues. The CDR3, as DNA: TGTGCCAGCAGGACAGGGGGCGCCCACTATGGCTACACCTTC. Protein product: CASRTGGAHYGYTF.

This clonotype was detected only a few times. The V call is TRBV4-3, the J call TRBJ1-1; D not certain. Trimming stripped 1 base from V and 7 bases from J, with 10 bases between. This CDR3 region has 13 residues. Germline V gene lookup returns CDR1 LGHNA and CDR2 YSLEER. CDR3 in DNA: TGCGCCAGCAGCCAAGTGGCGGGGATTGAAGCTTTCTTT. Protein: CASSQVAGIEAFF.

A note on this clonotype: A read error is possible here, since a much larger clone lies one base away. This chain connects TRBV6-5 to TRBJ1-5; TRBD1 is a possible D gene (5 bases). The J call may be wrong; the DNA end is better matched by TRBJ2-3. Germline-derived CDR1 and CDR2 are MNHEY and SVGAGI. CDR3 length equals 13 residues. CDR3 loop: CASSTGRHQPQYF. The CDR3 DNA reads as TGTGCCAGCAGTACAGGACGGCATCAGCCCCAGTATTTT.